This paragraph reports one TCR beta chain. The CDR3 covers 14 residues. Germline CDR1 is KGHSH and CDR2 is LQKENI. V shed 6 bases and J shed 0 bases, with 11 bases lying between them. This sample stems from a study of shared clonotypes between healthy human individuals. On the study more broadly: Aged between 18 and 49, the donors were a couple of women and three men.

In the naive CD8 group, cells lacked CD45RO and were positively selected for CCR7, so terminally differentiated effector memory CD45RA+ cells were left out. Clones were read by immunoSEQ multiplex PCR, and TCRdb kept only the in-frame ones, dropping some. Of about 820,000 clones in the sample, nearly 95% were seen once. The chain joins TRBV18 to TRBJ1-1, with D perhaps TRBD1 (5 bases). This sequence originates from a man under 40 in good health. The specimen sequenced was naive CD8+ T cells sorted from blood. The CDR3 reads CASSRGRMNTEAFF. In nucleotides, the CDR3 is TGTGCCAGCTCCCGGGGACGGATGAACACTGAAGCTTTCTTT.